The clone carrying this T cell receptor (beta chain) was counted between two and nine times. Its target is not known. Unique molecular identifiers were used to barcode this TCRbeta library. Each CDR3 protein gets one entry after TCRdb re-called the PCR reads with MiXCR. Of about a million distinct CDR3 sequences listed, around 30% are singletons. These data belong to a study of T-cell reconstitution after alpha-beta-depleted transplantation in children. Whole-study results and caveats: Some patients owed their high day-60 TCRbeta diversity to surviving recipient T cells and thymic progenitors. Several hundred expanded graft clones reportedly gave rise to the alpha-beta T cells present about two months after transplant. T-cell counts and diversity were attributed mostly to newly produced T cells one year after transplant.

The germline gives CDR1 MDHEN, CDR2 SYDVKM. This CDR3 has 16 residues. With V trimmed by 6 bases and J by 2 bases, 9 bases remained unmatched. The sequences come from PBMCs, mostly from graft donor cells, collected 360 days after TCRalphabeta/CD19-depleted stem cell transplant. This receptor was identified in a boy younger than two who had a stem cell transplant for SCID, so the T cells may come from the graft donor. The genes are TRBV28 and TRBJ2-7; 11 bases agree with TRBD1. CDR3 protein: CASRHGTGGLTYEQYF. The CDR3 bases are TGTGCCAGCAGACACGGGACAGGGGGGCTCACCTACGAGCAGTACTTC. Filled out from reference TRBV28 and TRBJ2-7, the complete variable domain reads DVKVTQSSRYLVKRTGEKVFLECVQDMDHENMFWYRQDPGLGLRLIYFSYDVKMKEKGDIPEGYSVSREKKERFSLILESASTNQTSMYLCASRHGTGGLTYEQYFGPGTRLTVT.